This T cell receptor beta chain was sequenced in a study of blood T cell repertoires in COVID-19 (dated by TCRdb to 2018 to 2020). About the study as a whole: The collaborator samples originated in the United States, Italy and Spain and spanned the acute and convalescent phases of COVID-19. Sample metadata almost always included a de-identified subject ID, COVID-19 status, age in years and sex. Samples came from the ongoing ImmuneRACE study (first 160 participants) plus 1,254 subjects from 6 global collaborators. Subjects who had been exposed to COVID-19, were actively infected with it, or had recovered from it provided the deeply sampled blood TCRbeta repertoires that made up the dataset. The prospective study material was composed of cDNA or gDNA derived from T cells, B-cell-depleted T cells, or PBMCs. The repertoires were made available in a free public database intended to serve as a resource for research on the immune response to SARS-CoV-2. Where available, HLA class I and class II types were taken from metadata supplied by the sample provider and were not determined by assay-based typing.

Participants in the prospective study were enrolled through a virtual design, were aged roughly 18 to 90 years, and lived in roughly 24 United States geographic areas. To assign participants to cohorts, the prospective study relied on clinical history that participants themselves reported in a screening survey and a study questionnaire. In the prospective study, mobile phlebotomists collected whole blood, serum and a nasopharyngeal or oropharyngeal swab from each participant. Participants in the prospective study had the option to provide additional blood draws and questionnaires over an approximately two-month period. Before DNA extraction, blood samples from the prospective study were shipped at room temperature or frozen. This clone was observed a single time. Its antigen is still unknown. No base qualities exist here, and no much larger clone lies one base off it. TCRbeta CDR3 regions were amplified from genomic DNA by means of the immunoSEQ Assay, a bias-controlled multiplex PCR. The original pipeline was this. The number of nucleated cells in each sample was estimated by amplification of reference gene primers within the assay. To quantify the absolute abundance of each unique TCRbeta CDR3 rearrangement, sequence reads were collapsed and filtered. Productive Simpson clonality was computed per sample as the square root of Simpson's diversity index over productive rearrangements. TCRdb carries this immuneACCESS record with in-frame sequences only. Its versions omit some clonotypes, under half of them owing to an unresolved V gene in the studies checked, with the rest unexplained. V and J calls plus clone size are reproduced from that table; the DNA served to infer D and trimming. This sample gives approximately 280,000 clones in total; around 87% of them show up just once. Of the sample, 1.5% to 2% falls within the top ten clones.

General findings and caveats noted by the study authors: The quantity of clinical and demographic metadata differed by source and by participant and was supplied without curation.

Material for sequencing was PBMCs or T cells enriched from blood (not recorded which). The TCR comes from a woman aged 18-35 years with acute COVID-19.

The nucleotide sequence reads TGTGCCAGCAGCCCCGGGACTAGCGGGAGGTCCCAGTATTTT. Its coded protein is CASSPGTSGRSQYF. The V and J genes are TRBV7-3 and TRBJ2-3, and 15 junction bases match TRBD2. Germline trimming amounts to 5 bases on V and 12 bases on J, with 6 as the count of junction bases outside the gene matches. From its cysteine to its phenylalanine, the CDR3 spans 14 amino acids. Only CDR3 DNA is held: 42 bases, read in frame from base 1. CDR1 is given as SGHTA and CDR2 as FQGTGA, both from the germline V gene. Full variable domain (CDR3 extended with the reference TRBV7-3 and TRBJ2-3 proteins): GAGVSQTPSNKVTEKGKYVELRCDPISGHTALYWYRQSLGQGPEFLIYFQGTGAADDSGLPNDRFFAVRPEGSVSTLKIQRTERGDSAVYLCASSPGTSGRSQYFGPGTRLTVL.